These 17 T cell receptor beta chains originate from one sample sequenced in a study of shared clonotypes between healthy human individuals. Measured with immunoSEQ multiplex PCR; TCRdb has only the in-frame clones, and not every one. The sample lists about 2 million clones; roughly 95% were seen once. Sequenced material: naive CD4+ T cells sorted from blood. The subset here: CD45RA+ positively selected. The source is a man between 18 and 29 years old in good health.

J is TRBJ2-5 and V is TRBV5-4; 7 bases agree with TRBD1. The CDR3 runs 15 residues. The junction had 8 bases not matched to a gene; V was cut back by 4 bases and J by 2 bases. Per the germline V gene, CDR1 is SGHNT and CDR2 is YYREEE (reference sequence). The CDR3 DNA sequence: TGTGCCAGCAGCGGATCCGGGACAGCACAAGAGACCCAGTACTTC. Its translation is CASSGSGTAQETQYF.

V is TRBV19 and J is TRBJ2-6; no definite D call. V lost 0 bases to trimming and J lost 1 base, with 4 bases between them. The germline CDR1 and CDR2 sequences are LNHDA and SQIVND (reference sequence). This CDR3 spans 15 amino acids. CDR3 DNA sequence: TGTGCCAGTAGTATAGATTGGTCTGGGGCCAACGTCCTGACTTTC. It encodes CASSIDWSGANVLTF.

The chain carries TRBV7-2 and TRBJ1-1, with no clear D. V lost 2 bases, J lost 5 bases, and 12 bases lay in between. The CDR3 totals 14 residues. Germline-derived CDR1 and CDR2 are SGHTA and FQGNSA. Here the CDR3 DNA reads TGTGCCAGCAGCTTAACTATAGGGTTGACTGAAGCTTTCTTT. Translating it yields CASSLTIGLTEAFF.

The chain combines TRBV5-6 with TRBJ2-5; D is undetermined. V was trimmed by 2 bases and J by 7 bases, leaving 12 bases between them. Germline lookup yields CDR1 SGHDT and CDR2 YYEEEE. The length of the CDR3 is 13 residues. CDR3 bases: TGTGCCAGCAGCTTCTCTGGGCCCGGGACCCAGTACTTC. The encoded protein is CASSFSGPGTQYF.

This chain's CDR3 is CASSLYSGSYEQYF. DNA for the CDR3: TGTGCCAGCAGCTTATACAGCGGTTCCTACGAGCAGTACTTC. The chain couples TRBV5-4 to TRBJ2-7; TRBD2 might be the D (5 bases). Germline CDR1 reads SGHNT; CDR2 reads YYREEE (reference sequence). V lost 2 bases and J lost 1, with 10 bases in between. This CDR3 spans 14 amino acids.

This chain connects TRBV11-2 to TRBJ2-7; 7 nucleotides match TRBD2. The CDR3 has 14 amino acids. CDR1 SGHAT and CDR2 FQNNGV come from the germline V gene. V lost 8 bases and J lost 5; bases outside the gene matches: 12. The CDR3 sequence: CASDRPAGSNEQYF. CDR3 bases: TGTGCCAGCGACCGACCAGCGGGAAGCAACGAGCAGTACTTC. The whole variable domain, remainder taken from reference TRBV11-2 and TRBJ2-7, is EAGVAQSPRYKIIEKRQSVAFWCNPISGHATLYWYQQILGQGPKLLIQFQNNGVVDDSQLPKDRFSAERLKGVDSTLKIQPAKLEDSAVYLCASDRPAGSNEQYFGPGTRLTVT.

The chain carries TRBV2 and TRBJ1-5, with no clear D. This CDR3 spans 14 amino acids. Germline V CDR1 and CDR2: SNHLY, FYNNEI. V was trimmed by 7 bases and J by 5 bases, leaving 15 bases between them. The CDR3 DNA reads as TGTGCCAGCAATGGTGGGATGGAGGATCAGCCCCAGCATTTT. This translates into CASNGGMEDQPQHF.

This clone appeared a single time. The J gene is TRBJ2-7, the V gene TRBV5-4; 7 nucleotides match TRBD2. The CDR3 consists of 15 residues. Looked up from germline, CDR1 is SGHNT and CDR2 is YYREEE (reference sequence). Losses at the gene ends were 4 bases for V and 1 base for J; bases not matched to a gene: 8. DNA of the CDR3: TGTGCCAGCAGCCTCGGATATAGCGGGTCCTACGAGCAGTACTTC. Translating gives CASSLGYSGSYEQYF.

This chain uses TRBV5-1 with TRBJ2-1; the D gene is possibly TRBD2 (6 bases). V dropped 4 bases and J dropped 2 bases, with 16 bases sitting between them. Germline CDR1 SGHRS, CDR2 YFSETQ. The CDR3 is 16 amino acids. DNA for the CDR3: TGCGCCAGCAGCAAAGGGACTCCAAGCCCCTACAATGAGCAGTTCTTC. It yields the protein CASSKGTPSPYNEQFF.

The V call is TRBV7-2, the J call TRBJ2-7; D gene uncertain. This CDR3 region has 14 residues. Germline lookup yields CDR1 SGHTA and CDR2 FQGNSA. The V end was cut by 1 base, the J end by 1 base, with 8 bases between. CDR3 region: CASSLGQTSYEQYF. CDR3 bases: TGTGCCAGCAGCTTAGGGCAGACTTCCTACGAGCAGTACTTC.

J is TRBJ2-7 and V is TRBV6-6, with 9 bases matching TRBD2. The CDR3 has 14 amino acids. Germline loops: CDR1 MNHNY, CDR2 SVGAGI (reference sequence). Trimming cost V 7 bases and J 2 bases; bases outside gene matches: 6. The CDR3 sequence: CASKRLAGPYEQYF. CDR3 nucleotide sequence: TGTGCCAGCAAACGGCTAGCGGGGCCCTACGAGCAGTACTTC.

The chain employs TRBV6-1 and TRBJ1-4; perhaps TRBD1 as D (6 bases). This CDR3 is 17 amino acids long. Germline lookup yields CDR1 MNHNS and CDR2 SASEGT. The V gene lost 0 bases and the J gene lost 0 bases, with 11 bases spanning the gap. CDR3 nucleotide sequence: TGTGCCAGCAGTGAAGCCCCACGGACAGCAACTAATGAAAAACTGTTTTTT. Its translation: CASSEAPRTATNEKLFF.

J is TRBJ1-2 and V is TRBV5-6; a possible D gene is TRBD1 (6 bases). Trimming took off 4 bases at V and 4 bases at J, with 14 bases between the two ends. The CDR3 extends over 14 amino acids. CDR1 is SGHDT, CDR2 YYEEEE, per germline. The CDR3 nucleotides read TGTGCCAGCAGCCGCCCCGGACAGTCCTATGGCTACACCTTC. Translation gives CASSRPGQSYGYTF.

The gene calls are TRBV5-3 and TRBJ1-5; TRBD1 is a possible D gene (6 bases). TRBV5-3 is recorded as an ORF, its role being uncertain. This CDR3 is 19 amino acids long. V was cut by 4 bases and J by 7 bases, with 30 bases left in between. The CDR3 sequence is CARSKILTGFNSWRQPQHF. The CDR3 DNA follows: TGTGCCAGAAGCAAAATATTAACAGGGTTCAATAGCTGGAGACAGCCCCAGCATTTT.

The rearrangement joins TRBV29-1 to TRBJ1-2; D uncertain. Germline CDR1 reads SQVTM; CDR2 reads ANQGSEA. The CDR3 is 11 amino acids. V was pared by 5 bases and J by 11 bases, with 15 bases between. The chain's CDR3 is CSVWMDFTYTF. The DNA for the CDR3 is TGCAGCGTTTGGATGGATTTTACATACACCTTC.

The V and J genes are TRBV2 and TRBJ1-1, with 10 bases fitting TRBD1. Germline CDR1 SNHLY, CDR2 FYNNEI. The CDR3 covers 13 residues. After removal of 7 bases from V and 4 bases from J, the junction contained 3 bases not matched to a gene. The CDR3, as DNA: TGTGCCAGCAATGGACAGGGGGTCACTGAAGCTTTCTTT. Residues: CASNGQGVTEAFF.

This chain uses TRBV25-1 with TRBJ1-4; D not resolved. Germline assignment: CDR1 MGHDK and CDR2 SYGVNS. Trimming stripped 6 bases from V and 3 bases from J, with 8 bases between. The length of the CDR3 is 13 residues. CDR3: CASRGGPNEKLFF. The DNA of the CDR3 is TGTGCCAGCAGGGGAGGACCTAATGAAAAACTGTTTTTT. Variable domain in full (rest from reference TRBV25-1 and TRBJ1-4): EADIYQTPRYLVIGTGKKITLECSQTMGHDKMYWYQQDPGMELHLIHYSYGVNSTEKGDLSSESTVSRIRTEHFPLTLESARPSHTSQYLCASRGGPNEKLFFGSGTQLSVL.